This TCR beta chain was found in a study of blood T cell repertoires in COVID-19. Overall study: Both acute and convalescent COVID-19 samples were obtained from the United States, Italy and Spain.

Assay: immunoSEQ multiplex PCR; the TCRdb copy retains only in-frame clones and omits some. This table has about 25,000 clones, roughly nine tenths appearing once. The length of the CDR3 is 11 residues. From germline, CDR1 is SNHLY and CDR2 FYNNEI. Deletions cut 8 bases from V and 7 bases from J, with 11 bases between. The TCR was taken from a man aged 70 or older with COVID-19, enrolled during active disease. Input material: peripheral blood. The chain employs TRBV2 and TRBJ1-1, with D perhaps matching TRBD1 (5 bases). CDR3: CASVDTGEAFF. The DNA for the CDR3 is TGTGCCAGCGTGGACACAGGTGAAGCTTTCTTT.